This TCR beta chain is drawn from a study of T cell responses to AZD1222 COVID-19 vaccine. Study results and caveats: At baseline, just a handful of AZD1222 recipients tested seropositive. Two AZD1222 administrations were followed by greater Spike-specific TCR breadth and depth. The reported proportion of spike-specific TCRs targeting unmutated variant regions was nearly half. Spike was spanned by vaccine-associated CD4 TCRs, with dominance at 160-218 and 743-854.

TCRdb's copy holds only in-frame clones and misses some; the assay was immunoSEQ multiplex PCR. In the table there are fewer than 150,000 clones, about 93% of which are singletons. Comment on this clone: Its target is unknown.

Germline V gene lookup returns CDR1 SGHTA and CDR2 FQGNSA. The CDR3 covers 17 residues. V lost 3 bases to trimming and J lost 2 bases; unmatched junction nucleotides: 11. Sequencing was performed on peripheral blood, taken on day 0 of AZD1222 vaccination. This sequence was found in an adult in good health. This chain links TRBV7-2 with TRBJ1-2, with 8 bases matching TRBD1. The CDR3 DNA sequence: TGTGCCAGCAGCTTTTTACCCCGACAGGGGCGGAACTATGGCTACACCTTC. Encoded protein: CASSFLPRQGRNYGYTF. Supplemented by reference TRBV7-2 and TRBJ1-2, the full variable domain reads GAGVSQSPSNKVTEKGKDVELRCDPISGHTALYWYRQSLGQGLEFLIYFQGNSAPDKSGLPSDRFSAERTGGSVSTLTIQRTQQEDSAVYLCASSFLPRQGRNYGYTFGSGTRLTVV.